This T cell receptor beta chain was identified in a study of cytomegalovirus exposure and HLA in healthy donors. Both 60 Vbeta primers and 13 Jbeta primers went into the PCR. The repertoire was sequenced with immunoSEQ multiplex PCR; TCRdb's copy has only in-frame clones and lacks some. The top ten clones hold 1.7% of a sample with approximately 130,000 clones, 70% to 85% of them seen once. About this clone: Its specificity is not known.

The CDR3 spans 15 residues. V lost 0 bases and J 9 bases, leaving 15 bases between the germline ends. Germline CDR1 LGHNA, CDR2 YSLEER. Study-wide results and caveats: A likely sequencing artifact accounted for one observed cluster of highly shared sequence variants.

Input material: PBMCs. The sequence was obtained from a boy between 10 and 17 years old in good health and CMV-seronegative. The chain employs TRBV4-3 and TRBJ2-1; D may be TRBD1 (5 bases). CDR3 in DNA: TGCGCCAGCAGCCAAGAGGGCTTAGGGGTTACTGAGCAGTTCTTC. Translation gives CASSQEGLGVTEQFF.